This is a list of T cell receptor beta chains from one sample in a study of cytomegalovirus exposure and HLA in healthy donors. Generated by immunoSEQ multiplex PCR, the TCRdb table keeps only in-frame clones and is missing some. The data hold fewer than 130,000 clones, with about three quarters observed a single time. Specimen: PBMCs. These TCRs come from an older woman in good health and CMV-seropositive. Both conserved end residues are part of each CDR3. D genes are given only for firm matches. Only part of the rows carry a size: once, few, many, or a class if the clone is expanded.

j_call | d_call | clone_size | v_call | cdr3_nt | cdr3_aa
TRBJ1-4 | TRBD1 | NA | TRBV5-1 | TGCGCCAGCAGCCGAGGACAGGAGGGTGAAAAACTGTTTTTT | CASSRGQEGEKLFF
TRBJ2-3 | TRBD2 | few | TRBV9 | TGTGCCAGCAGCGTAGTGGTAGCGGGAGATACGCAGTATTTT | CASSVVVAGDTQYF
TRBJ2-1 | TRBD2 | NA | TRBV30 | TGTGCCTGGAGTGTATTCGGGACTATTTTTTTCGATGAGCAGTTCTTC | CAWSVFGTIFFDEQFF
TRBJ1-1 | NA | NA | TRBV2 | TGTGCCAGCAGGGATTACGAACAGGGAACCGAAGCTTTCTTT | CASRDYEQGTEAFF
TRBJ2-1 | NA | NA | TRBV7-3 | TGTGCCAGCAGTCAATCCACTGGACAGTACAATGAGCAGTTCTTC | CASSQSTGQYNEQFF
TRBJ1-3 | TRBD1 | NA | TRBV14 | TGTGCCAGCAGCCAAGATTTGGGACAGGGAATGTCTGGAAACACCATATATTTT | CASSQDLGQGMSGNTIYF
TRBJ2-7 | TRBD1 | NA | TRBV7-3 | TGTGCCAGCAGCCCTGGGGCAGGGGGTCCCTACGAGCAGTACTTC | CASSPGAGGPYEQYF
TRBJ1-5 | NA | NA | TRBV19 | TGTGCCAGTAGAGGAGGGGATAGCAATCAGCCCCAGCATTTT | CASRGGDSNQPQHF
TRBJ1-1 | NA | few | TRBV6-6 | TGTGCCAGCAGTTACTCGTTGTTACAGCGGCAAGCTTTCTTT | CASSYSLLQRQAFF
TRBJ2-1 | TRBD2 | NA | TRBV7-3 | TGTGCCAGCAGCACTCGGACTAGCTCTTACAATGAGCAGTTCTTC | CASSTRTSSYNEQFF
TRBJ2-5 | NA | once | TRBV20-1 | TGCGGTGCCGGCCAAGAGACCCAGTACTTC | CGAGQETQYF
TRBJ2-2 | NA | few | TRBV6-5 | TGTGCCAGCAGTAGCGGACTGTTGAACACCGGGGAGCTGTTTTTT | CASSSGLLNTGELFF
TRBJ1-5 | NA | once | TRBV7-6 | TGTGCCAGCAGCTTAGGAGGGATAGGTCAGCCCCAGCATTTT | CASSLGGIGQPQHF
TRBJ1-5 | NA | NA | TRBV5-1 | TGCGCCAGCAGGCGATCTCCAGACTCGGGAGGAGGCGGGCAGCCCCAGCATTTT | CASRRSPDSGGGGQPQHF
TRBJ1-2 | TRBD1 | few | TRBV7-9 | TGTGCCAGCAGCTTAGGACAGGGGATAAACTATGGCTACACCTTC | CASSLGQGINYGYTF
TRBJ2-3 | TRBD2 | few | TRBV7-9 | TGTGCCAGCAGCTTAAAACTAGCGGGAGGGGCGGATACGCAGTATTTT | CASSLKLAGGADTQYF
TRBJ1-1 | NA | NA | TRBV6-5 | TGTGCCAGCAGTTACCAGGGAAGGACTGAAGCTTTCTTT | CASSYQGRTEAFF
TRBJ1-1 | TRBD1 | NA | TRBV6-6 | TGTGCCAGCAGTTACGATAGACAGGGGGGAGCTTTCTTT | CASSYDRQGGAFF
TRBJ1-1 | NA | few | TRBV5-1 | TGCGCCAGCAAACAGGATACGAACACTGAAGCTTTCTTT | CASKQDTNTEAFF
TRBJ1-4 | NA | once | TRBV29-1 | TGCAGCGTTGCCCCTACCGGGTTTAATGAAAAACTGTTTTTT | CSVAPTGFNEKLFF
TRBJ2-7 | NA | NA | TRBV11-2 | TGTGCCAGCAGCCAGGACAGAGCCTACGAGCAGTACTTC | CASSQDRAYEQYF
TRBJ2-2 | NA | NA | TRBV29-1 | TGCAGCGCCCCGGGAAGCGGGCTGAACACCGGGGAGCTGCTTTTT | CSAPGSGLNTGELLF
TRBJ2-2 | NA | NA | TRBV29-1 | TGCAGCGTTTACCGGGGGGGGGAGCTGTTTTTT | CSVYRGGELFF
TRBJ2-5 | TRBD1 | NA | TRBV2 | TGTGCCAGCAGAGAAGGACAGGGGAGTGTGGAGACCCAGTACTTC | CASREGQGSVETQYF
TRBJ2-7 | NA | NA | TRBV6-6 | TGTGCCAGCACCGCAGGCACCTCCGAGCAGTACTTC | CASTAGTSEQYF
TRBJ1-1 | TRBD1 | once | TRBV7-9 | TGTGCCAGCATCCGACAGGGGGGGACGTTGGACACTGAAGCTTTCTTT | CASIRQGGTLDTEAFF
TRBJ2-1 | NA | once | TRBV28 | TGTGCCAGCAGTTTGAACCCCAGTGCCTTCAATGAGCAGTTCTTC | CASSLNPSAFNEQFF
TRBJ1-1 | NA | NA | TRBV5-5 | TGTGCCAGAATCACATACAGCGGAGGCACTGAAGCTTTCTTT | CARITYSGGTEAFF
TRBJ2-4 | NA | NA | TRBV7-2 | TGTGCCAGCAGCTTAGTTCTTGGGACACTAGCCAAAAACATTCAGTACTTC | CASSLVLGTLAKNIQYF
TRBJ2-1 | NA | NA | TRBV9 | TGTGCCAGCAGCGTAGGAACGGGAGAGACCTACAATGAGCAGTTCTTC | CASSVGTGETYNEQFF
TRBJ2-4 | NA | NA | TRBV2 | TGTGCCAGCAGTCTAACAGGGCTGAAAAACATTCAGTACTTC | CASSLTGLKNIQYF
TRBJ2-1 | TRBD1 | NA | TRBV14 | TGTGCCAGCAGCCAAGGGACAGGGTCGAGAGGTGAGCAGTTCTTC | CASSQGTGSRGEQFF
TRBJ2-3 | TRBD1 | NA | TRBV4-2 | TGTGCCAGCAGCCAGGGACAGGGAACTTCTGGCACAGATACGCAGTATTTT | CASSQGQGTSGTDTQYF
TRBJ1-1 | NA | NA | TRBV5-1 | TGCGCCAGCAGCCTGAAAAGTGCGGAGACTGAAGCTTTCTTT | CASSLKSAETEAFF
TRBJ1-3 | NA | NA | TRBV7-9 | TGTGCCAGCAGCTTCTCCGGAAACACCATATATTTT | CASSFSGNTIYF
TRBJ1-2 | NA | NA | TRBV29-1 | TGCAGCGTCCGAACGGACAGTAGCTATGGCTACACCTTC | CSVRTDSSYGYTF
TRBJ1-1 | NA | NA | TRBV11-3 | TGTGCCAGCAGCTTGGATTTCCAGGGGAAGGCTTTCTTT | CASSLDFQGKAFF